The entry that follows covers one T cell receptor beta chain sequence. Each CDR3 protein is one row after TCRdb ran MiXCR on the 5' RACE reads. Counted here are under 900,000 distinct CDR3 sequences, more than 9% occurring once; the ten biggest clones make up 1.5% to 2%. The germline V gene has CDR1 SQVTM and CDR2 ANQGSEA. V lost 6 bases and J lost 8, with 26 bases in between. This CDR3 has 16 amino acids. The record originates from a study of identical twins. These same records also appear under a second study, on yellow fever vaccine responses in identical twins.

This chain links TRBV29-1 with TRBJ2-1; TRBD2 might be the D (6 bases). The sequence was obtained from a woman aged 18-29 years in good health. Sequenced material: PBMCs. CDR3 residues: CSVQLWRGVAGDEQFF. The CDR3 DNA reads as TGCAGCGTCCAACTCTGGCGGGGCGTGGCCGGGGATGAGCAGTTCTTC.